The clone carrying this T cell receptor beta chain was counted between two and nine times. Making TCR cDNA involved 5'RACE template switching, which added UMIs and a universal primer site. In TCRdb, the 5' RACE reads were re-called with MiXCR into one record per CDR3 protein. Found here are some 80,000 distinct CDR3 sequences, about an eighth of them singletons; the top ten hold 20% to 25%. This specimen belongs to a study of T cells after yellow fever vaccination. General observations from the study: Clonotypes appearing in both CD4 and CD8 compartments existed, and their share was small.

The sequenced sample was CD8+ T cells not binding an NS4B(214-222) dextramer, sorted from PBMCs, obtained approximately 22 days after the first yellow fever vaccination. This receptor was obtained from a man between 18 and 29 years old who received the YFV17D yellow fever vaccine.

CDR3 residues: CASSDGVRSYNEQFF. DNA of the CDR3: TGTGCCAGCAGCGACGGGGTTAGGTCCTACAATGAGCAGTTCTTC. The V gene is TRBV9, the J gene TRBJ2-1, with D possibly TRBD2 on 5 matching bases. Trimming pared 3 bases from V and 1 base from J, leaving 11 bases between. Germline lookup yields CDR1 SGDLS and CDR2 YYNGEE. This CDR3 has 15 residues.